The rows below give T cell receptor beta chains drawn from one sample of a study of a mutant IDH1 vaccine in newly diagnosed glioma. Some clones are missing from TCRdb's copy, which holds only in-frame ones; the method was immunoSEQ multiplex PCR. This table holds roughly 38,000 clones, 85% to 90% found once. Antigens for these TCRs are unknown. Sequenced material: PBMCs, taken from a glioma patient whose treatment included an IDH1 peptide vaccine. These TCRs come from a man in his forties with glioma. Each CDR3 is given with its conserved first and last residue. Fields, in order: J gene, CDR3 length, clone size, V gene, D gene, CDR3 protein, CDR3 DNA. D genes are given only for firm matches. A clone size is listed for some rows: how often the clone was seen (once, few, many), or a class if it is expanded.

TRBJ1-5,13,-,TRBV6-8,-,CASKRQSNQPQHF,TGTGCCAGCAAGAGGCAAAGCAATCAGCCCCAGCATTTT
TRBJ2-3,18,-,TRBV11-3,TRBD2,CASSPGLAGGSSTDTQYF,TGTGCCAGCAGCCCAGGACTAGCGGGAGGTTCTAGCACAGATACGCAGTATTTT
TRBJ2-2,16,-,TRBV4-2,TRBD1,CASSPTGAANTGELFF,TGTGCCAGCAGCCCGACAGGGGCGGCGAACACCGGGGAGCTGTTTTTT
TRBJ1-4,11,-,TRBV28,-,CASSANEKLFF,TGTGCCAGCAGTGCTAATGAAAAACTGTTTTTT
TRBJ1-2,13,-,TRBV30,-,CVLWARGNYGYTF,TGTGTATTGTGGGCTCGGGGAAACTATGGCTACACCTTC
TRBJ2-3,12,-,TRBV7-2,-,CASSPPTDTQYF,TGTGCCAGCAGCCCCCCCACAGATACGCAGTATTTT
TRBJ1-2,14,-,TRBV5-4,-,CASSHDPIPYGYTF,TGTGCCAGCAGCCACGACCCGATTCCTTATGGCTACACCTTC
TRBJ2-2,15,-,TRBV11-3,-,CASSPGTGLPGELFF,TGTGCCAGCAGTCCCGGGACGGGGCTGCCCGGGGAGCTGTTTTTT
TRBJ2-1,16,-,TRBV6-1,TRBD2,CASSEKAGGSDNEQFF,TGTGCCAGCAGTGAAAAAGCGGGAGGCTCGGACAATGAGCAGTTCTTC
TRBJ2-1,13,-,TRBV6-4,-,CASRKDLNNEQFF,TGTGCCAGCAGGAAGGACTTAAACAATGAGCAGTTCTTC
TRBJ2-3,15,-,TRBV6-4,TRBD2,CASSDRGLEGDTQYF,TGTGCCAGCAGTGACAGGGGACTAGAAGGGGATACGCAGTATTTT
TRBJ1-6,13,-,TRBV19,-,CASSAGYNSPLHF,TGTGCCAGTAGTGCAGGGTACAATTCACCCCTCCACTTT
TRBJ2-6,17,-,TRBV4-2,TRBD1,CASSQRQGAEGANVLTF,TGTGCCAGCAGCCAACGACAGGGGGCGGAGGGGGCCAACGTCCTGACTTTC
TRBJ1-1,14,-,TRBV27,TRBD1,CASSFRGQGSEAFF,TGTGCCAGCAGTTTCAGGGGACAGGGCTCTGAAGCTTTCTTT
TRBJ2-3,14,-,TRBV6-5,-,CASSYQGGRDTQYF,TGTGCCAGCAGTTACCAGGGGGGGAGAGATACGCAGTATTTT
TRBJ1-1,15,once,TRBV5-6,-,CASSGRLRGNTEAFF,TGTGCCAGCAGCGGTCGACTGAGGGGGAACACTGAAGCTTTCTTT
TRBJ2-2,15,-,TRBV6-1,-,CASTQGGAGTGELFF,TGTGCCAGCACCCAGGGGGGAGCCGGCACCGGGGAGCTGTTTTTT
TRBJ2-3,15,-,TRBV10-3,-,CAIRRGAVGVDTQYF,TGTGCCATCAGGAGAGGGGCCGTGGGGGTAGATACGCAGTATTTT
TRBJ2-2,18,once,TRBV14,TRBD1,CASSPGGFDTMNTGELFF,TGTGCCAGCAGCCCAGGGGGTTTCGACACTATGAACACCGGGGAGTTGTTTTTT
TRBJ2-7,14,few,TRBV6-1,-,CASSEKGLSYEQYF,TGTGCCAGCAGTGAGAAAGGGCTATCCTACGAGCAGTACTTC
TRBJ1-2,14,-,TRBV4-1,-,CASSPGYTAYGYTF,TGCGCCAGCAGCCCTGGATATACAGCCTATGGCTACACCTTC
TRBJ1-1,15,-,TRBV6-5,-,CASSYEMGANTEAFF,TGTGCCAGCAGTTACGAGATGGGTGCTAACACTGAAGCTTTCTTT
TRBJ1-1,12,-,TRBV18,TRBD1,CATRTGGTEAFF,TGTGCCACCCGAACAGGGGGGACTGAAGCTTTCTTT
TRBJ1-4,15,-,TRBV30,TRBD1,CAWSLVTPGGEKLFF,TGTGCCTGGAGTCTCGTCACCCCAGGGGGTGAAAAACTGTTTTTT
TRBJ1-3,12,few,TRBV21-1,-,CASSPKGNTIYF,TGTGCCAGCAGCCCAAAGGGAAACACCATATATTTT
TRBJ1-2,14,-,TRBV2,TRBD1,CASSWDRESGGYTF,TGTGCCAGCAGTTGGGACAGGGAAAGTGGTGGCTACACCTTC
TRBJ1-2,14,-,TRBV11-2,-,CASSSSGGADGYTF,TGTGCCAGCAGCTCGAGCGGGGGGGCAGACGGCTACACCTTC
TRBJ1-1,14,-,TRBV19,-,CASSIGVLNTEAFF,TGTGCCAGTAGTATAGGGGTTTTGAACACTGAAGCTTTCTTT
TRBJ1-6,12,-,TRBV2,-,CASSTQDSPLHF,TGTGCCAGCAGTACCCAGGATTCACCCCTCCACTTT
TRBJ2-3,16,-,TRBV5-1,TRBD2,CASSSTSGGSTDTQYF,TGCGCCAGCAGCTCGACTAGCGGGGGGTCCACAGATACGCAGTATTTT
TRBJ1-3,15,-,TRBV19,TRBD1,CASSKQGISGNTIYF,TGTGCCAGTAGTAAACAGGGGATCTCTGGAAACACCATATATTTT
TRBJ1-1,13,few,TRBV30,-,CAWSHVGGQSAFF,TGTGCCTGGAGTCACGTCGGTGGACAGTCGGCTTTCTTT
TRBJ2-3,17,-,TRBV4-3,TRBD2,CASSHLTGPGGGDTQYF,TGCGCCAGCAGCCACCTAACAGGTCCCGGCGGGGGAGATACGCAGTATTTT
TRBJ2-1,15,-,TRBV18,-,CASSPLARTYNEQFF,TGTGCCAGCTCCCCCTTAGCGCGTACCTACAATGAGCAGTTCTTC
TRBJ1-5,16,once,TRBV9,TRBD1,CASTESRDSSNQPQHF,TGTGCCAGCACCGAATCCCGGGACAGCAGCAATCAGCCCCAGCATTTT
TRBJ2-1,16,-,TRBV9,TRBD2,CASSLGGTSGYNEQFF,TGTGCCAGCAGCCTAGGGGGGACTAGCGGTTACAATGAGCAGTTCTTC
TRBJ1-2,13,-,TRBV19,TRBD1,CASIRDRGYGYTF,TGTGCCAGTATCCGGGACAGGGGGTATGGCTACACCTTC
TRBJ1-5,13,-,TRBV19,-,CASSLEVDQPQHF,TGTGCCAGTAGTCTGGAGGTGGACCAGCCCCAGCATTTT
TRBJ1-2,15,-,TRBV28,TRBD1,CASSITGGEGYGYTF,TGTGCCAGCAGTATTACAGGGGGCGAGGGCTATGGCTACACCTTC
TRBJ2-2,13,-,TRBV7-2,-,CASSFQLEGELFF,TGTGCCAGCAGCTTTCAGCTGGAAGGGGAGCTGTTTTTT
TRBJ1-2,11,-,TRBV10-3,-,CAISDEAGYTF,TGTGCCATCAGTGATGAGGCTGGCTACACCTTC
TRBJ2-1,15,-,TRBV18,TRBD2,CASYTTLAEHNEQFF,TGTGCCAGCTATACCACACTAGCGGAGCACAATGAGCAGTTCTTC
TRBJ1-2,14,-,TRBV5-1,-,CASSLGGGSYGYTF,TGCGCCAGCAGCTTGGGAGGTGGCTCCTATGGCTACACCTTC
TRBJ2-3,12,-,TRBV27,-,CASHRWGDTQYF,TGTGCCAGCCATCGTTGGGGAGATACGCAGTATTTT
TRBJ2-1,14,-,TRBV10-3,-,CAISLGGSYNEQFF,TGTGCCATCAGCTTGGGGGGCTCCTACAATGAGCAGTTCTTC
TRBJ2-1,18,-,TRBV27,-,CASSSLGFSEISYNEQFF,TGTGCCAGCAGTTCCCTGGGGTTCAGCGAGATTTCCTACAATGAGCAGTTCTTC
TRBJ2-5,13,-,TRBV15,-,CATSKYRDETQYF,TGTGCCACCAGCAAATACAGGGATGAGACCCAGTACTTC
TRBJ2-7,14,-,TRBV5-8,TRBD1,CASSLAGRGHVQYF,TGTGCCAGCAGCTTGGCCGGCAGGGGGCACGTGCAGTACTTC
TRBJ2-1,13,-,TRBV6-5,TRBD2,CASSLGLADEQFF,TGTGCCAGCAGCCTGGGACTAGCGGATGAGCAGTTCTTC
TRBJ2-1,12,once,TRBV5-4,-,CASSSPFDEQFF,TGTGCCAGCAGTTCGCCGTTTGATGAGCAGTTCTTC
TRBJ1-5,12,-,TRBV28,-,CASAGSNQPQHF,TGTGCCAGCGCAGGGAGCAATCAGCCCCAGCATTTT
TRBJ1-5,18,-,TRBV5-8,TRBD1,CASSSGPGQGRINQPQHF,TGTGCCAGCAGCTCCGGGCCGGGACAGGGAAGAATCAATCAGCCCCAGCATTTT
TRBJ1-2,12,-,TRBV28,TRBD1,CRTGTGNYGYTF,TGCAGAACCGGGACAGGGAATTATGGCTACACCTTC
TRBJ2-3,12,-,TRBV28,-,CASSLLAHTQYF,TGTGCCAGCAGTTTACTGGCCCATACGCAGTATTTT
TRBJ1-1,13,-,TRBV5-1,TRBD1,CASSRGQDAEAFF,TGCGCCAGCAGTAGGGGGCAGGATGCTGAAGCTTTCTTT